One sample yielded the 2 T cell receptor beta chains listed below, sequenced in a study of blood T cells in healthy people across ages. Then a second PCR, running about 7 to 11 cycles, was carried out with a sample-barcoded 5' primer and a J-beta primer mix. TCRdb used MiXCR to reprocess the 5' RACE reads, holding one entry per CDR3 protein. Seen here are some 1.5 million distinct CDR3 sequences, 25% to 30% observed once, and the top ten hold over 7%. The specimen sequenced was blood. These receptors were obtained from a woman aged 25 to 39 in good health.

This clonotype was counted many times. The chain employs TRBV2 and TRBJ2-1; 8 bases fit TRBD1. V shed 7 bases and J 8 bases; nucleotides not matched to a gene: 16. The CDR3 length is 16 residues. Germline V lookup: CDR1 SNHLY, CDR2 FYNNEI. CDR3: CASTSKGRGRGDEQFF. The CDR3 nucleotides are TGTGCCAGCACCTCGAAGGGCAGGGGGCGAGGTGATGAGCAGTTCTTC. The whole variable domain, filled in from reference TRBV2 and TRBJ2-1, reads EPEVTQTPSHQVTQMGQEVILRCVPISNHLYFYWYRQILGQKVEFLVSFYNNEISEKSEIFDDQFSVERPDGSNFTLKIRSTKLEDSAMYFCASTSKGRGRGDEQFFGPGTRLTVL.

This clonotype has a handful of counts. CDR3 residues: CASSPGQREYEQYF. CDR3 bases: TGTGCCAGCTCACCAGGACAGCGCGAGTACGAGCAGTACTTC. This chain joins TRBV18 and TRBJ2-7; D is perhaps TRBD1 (6 bases). There are 14 residues in the CDR3. The germline gives CDR1 KGHSH, CDR2 LQKENI. Trimming removed 2 bases from V and 4 bases from J, with 12 bases in between.